This note documents a single T cell receptor (beta chain) sequence. This entry is derived from a study of blood T cell repertoires in COVID-19. TCRdb's copy holds only in-frame clones and misses some; the assay was immunoSEQ multiplex PCR. The table has over 250,000 clones, 91% seen once; the top ten hold 2.2%. Germline values: CDR1 MNHNS, CDR2 SASEGT. The CDR3 covers 14 residues. Trimming at V came to 1 base and at J to 5 bases, leaving 3 bases not matched to a gene. This chain uses TRBV6-1 with TRBJ2-7; 9 positions agree with TRBD2. Material: peripheral blood. The clonotype originates from a woman under 40 with COVID-19, enrolled during active disease. CDR3 sequence: CASSEVAGAHEQYF. DNA for the CDR3: TGTGCCAGCAGTGAAGTAGCGGGAGCCCACGAGCAGTACTTC.